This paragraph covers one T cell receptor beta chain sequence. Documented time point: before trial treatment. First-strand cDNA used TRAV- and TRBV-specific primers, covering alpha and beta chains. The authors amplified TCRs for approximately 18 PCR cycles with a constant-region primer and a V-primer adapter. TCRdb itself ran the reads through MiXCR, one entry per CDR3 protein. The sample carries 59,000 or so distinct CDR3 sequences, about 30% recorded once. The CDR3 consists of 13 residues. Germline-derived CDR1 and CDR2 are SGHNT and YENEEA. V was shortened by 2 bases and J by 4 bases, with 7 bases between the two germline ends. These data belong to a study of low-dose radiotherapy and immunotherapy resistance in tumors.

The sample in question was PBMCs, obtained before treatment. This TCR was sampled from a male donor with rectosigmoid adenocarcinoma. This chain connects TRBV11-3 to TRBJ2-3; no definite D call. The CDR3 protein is CASSLSRSDTQYF. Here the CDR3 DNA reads TGTGCCAGCAGCTTATCGAGGTCAGATACGCAGTATTTT.